This T cell receptor beta chain was identified during a study of blood T cell repertoires in COVID-19. Across the whole study: Some COVID-19 samples were acute and others convalescent; all came from the United States, Italy and Spain. Sources were T cells, B-cell-depleted T cells, or PBMCs; the material itself was cDNA or gDNA.

J lost 5 bases, V lost 4 bases, and 11 bases had no gene match. Germline V gene sequence: CDR1 SNHLY, CDR2 FYNNEI. The CDR3 loop spans 15 amino acids. In the source study's methods: Reference gene primer amplification yielded estimated nucleated cell counts. Profiled with immunoSEQ multiplex PCR; TCRdb holds only in-frame clones, not every one. That table gives V, J and clone size, and the DNA gave D and trimming. There are over 300,000 clones in the sample; 85% to 90% occur only once, and 6% to 7.5% lies in the top ten. The TCR comes from a man aged 18 to 35 with active or convalescent COVID-19. The sample consisted of peripheral blood. V gene TRBV2 combines with J gene TRBJ2-7, with 7 bases that match TRBD1. For the CDR3, the DNA is TGTGCCAGCAGTGGAGTAGGGGGCGCGGCGGACGAGCAGTACTTC. This codes for CASSGVGGAADEQYF.